This T cell receptor (beta chain) was profiled in a study of blood T cell repertoires in COVID-19. The assay was immunoSEQ multiplex PCR, and TCRdb's table has in-frame clones only and misses some. The top ten hold 20% to 30% of the sample, which has 51,000 or so clones, 81% seen once. Germline CDR1 is SEHNR and CDR2 is FQNEAQ (reference sequence). CDR3 size: 14 residues. Trimming removed 5 bases at V and 4 bases at J, with 15 bases between. The sequence was obtained from a woman older than 75 with COVID-19, enrolled during active disease. This sequence joins TRBV7-9 and TRBJ2-7; D might be TRBD2 (6 bases). Sequencing was done on a sample of peripheral blood. The CDR3 DNA sequence: TGTGCCAGCAGCCCCATCCTAGCGCCATACGAGCAGTACTTC. This translates into CASSPILAPYEQYF.